Each of the 6 T cell receptor beta chains below was sequenced from the same sample in a study of blood T cell repertoires in COVID-19. Repertoires were generated with immunoSEQ multiplex PCR, while TCRdb's copy carries only in-frame clones and drops some. The sample includes some 87,000 clones, around three quarters of them seen just once. Sequenced sample: peripheral blood. The source of these receptors is a man over 45 who had recovered from COVID-19.

The rearrangement links TRBV6-6 to TRBJ2-3; TRBD2 aligns across 8 bases. The trim removed 5 bases at V and 2 bases at J, leaving 12 bases unmatched. The CDR3 is 17 amino acids. Germline-derived CDR1 and CDR2 are MNHNY and SVGAGI (reference sequence). The CDR3 DNA is TGTGCCAGCAGTCCCAGGGCGAGCGGGGGTGTCACAGATACGCAGTATTTT. This translates into CASSPRASGGVTDTQYF.

The rearrangement joins TRBV3-1 (or the pseudogene TRBV3-2) to TRBJ1-1; no reliable D call. The CDR3 loop spans 14 amino acids. V lost 4 bases to trimming and J lost 4 bases, with 13 bases between them. Germline CDR1 and CDR2: LGHDT and YNNKEL (reference sequence). CDR3 amino acids: CASSLVELGTEAFF. The CDR3 DNA reads TGTGCCAGCAGCCTTGTTGAACTTGGCACTGAAGCTTTCTTT.

This chain connects TRBV6-2 or TRBV6-3 to TRBJ1-1; tentative D call: TRBD1 (5 bases). The germline CDR1 and CDR2 sequences are MNHEY and SVGEGT. This CDR3 spans 14 amino acids. V lost 5 bases and J lost 5, with 15 bases in between. The CDR3 loop reads CASSRLGGGTEAFF. The DNA of the CDR3 is TGTGCCAGCAGTCGCCTCGGGGGAGGGACTGAAGCTTTCTTT.

The chain recombines TRBV7-3 with TRBJ1-1; the D is unclear. Germline CDR1 and CDR2: SGHTA and FQGTGA. CDR3 length: 13 amino acids. With 2 bases removed from V and 5 bases from J, the gap between germline ends came to 9 bases. CDR3 sequence: CASSLWADTEAFF. The CDR3 DNA follows: TGTGCCAGCAGCTTATGGGCAGATACTGAAGCTTTCTTT.

The rearrangement uses TRBV18 and TRBJ2-1; no definite D call. V was pared by 6 bases and J by 4 bases, with 10 bases between. Germline values: CDR1 KGHSH, CDR2 LQKENI. The CDR3 consists of 13 residues. For the CDR3, the DNA is TGTGCCAGCTCGCCCAACTATTACAATGAGCAGTTCTTC. It yields the protein CASSPNYYNEQFF.

The rearrangement uses TRBV28 and TRBJ2-3; 9 bases are shared with TRBD1. Germline lookup yields CDR1 MDHEN and CDR2 SYDVKM. The CDR3 sequence is 15 residues long. V trimming: 4 bases; J trimming: 6 bases; junction bases outside the gene matches: 8. CDR3 DNA sequence: TGTGCCAGCAGTTCAACAGGGGGCGCAAGGGATACGCAGTATTTT. Its translation is CASSSTGGARDTQYF.